Each of the 28 T cell receptor beta chains below was sequenced from the same sample in a study of CD8 T cells in ankylosing spondylitis. TCRdb called the 5' RACE reads again in MiXCR, with one record for every CDR3 protein. The data show roughly 130,000 distinct CDR3 sequences, roughly 6.6% seen once. The sequenced sample consisted of blood, either unsorted or a sorted T cell fraction (not recorded which). The receptor source for this set is a male donor with ankylosing spondylitis or in good health (not recorded which).

This clonotype was seen repeatedly, ten times or more. The chain uses TRBV7-6 and TRBJ1-3; 8 nucleotides align to TRBD1. CDR3 length equals 13 residues. Unmatched junction bases numbered 1, after V lost 5 bases and J lost 4 bases. Per germline, CDR1 SGHVS and CDR2 FNYEAQ. This chain's CDR3 is CASSDRGGNTIYF. The CDR3 DNA follows: TGTGCCAGCAGCGACAGGGGAGGAAACACCATATATTTT.

This clonotype was counted many times. The chain has TRBV20-1 and TRBJ2-2, with unresolved D. Trimming pared 6 bases from V and 5 bases from J, leaving 10 bases between. In germline, CDR1 is DFQATT, CDR2 SNEGSKA (reference sequence). The CDR3 length is 12 residues. CDR3 nucleotide sequence: TGCAGTGCCGTAAAATCTACCGGGGAGCTGTTTTTT. Its protein is CSAVKSTGELFF.

At least ten counts were recorded for this clonotype. V and J are TRBV5-1 and TRBJ2-3; D unclear. The CDR3 loop spans 13 amino acids. The V gene lost 4 bases and the J gene lost 2 bases, with 8 bases spanning the gap. In germline, CDR1 is SGHRS, CDR2 YFSETQ. CDR3 in DNA: TGCGCCAGCAGCCTGGAAGTCACAGATACGCAGTATTTT. Translation gives CASSLEVTDTQYF.

This clonotype was detected ten times or more. The V and J genes are TRBV5-1 and TRBJ1-3; TRBD1 might be the D (5 bases). The V and J ends lost 0 bases and 2 bases respectively, with 6 bases between them. This CDR3 is 14 amino acids long. Germline V CDR1 and CDR2: SGHRS, YFSETQ. Here the CDR3 DNA reads TGCGCCAGCAGCTTGGAGGGACCTGGAAACACCATATATTTT. Its translation: CASSLEGPGNTIYF. Supplemented by reference TRBV5-1 and TRBJ1-3, the full variable domain reads KAGVTQTPRYLIKTRGQQVTLSCSPISGHRSVSWYQQTPGQGLQFLFEYFSETQRNKGNFPGRFSGRQFSNSRSEMNVSTLELGDSALYLCASSLEGPGNTIYFGEGSWLTVV.

The table lists this clonotype with many counts. The gene calls are TRBV7-2 and TRBJ1-1; TRBD1 matches at 8 bases. V trimming: 5 bases; J trimming: 1 base; junction bases outside the gene matches: 6. Germline V CDR1 and CDR2: SGHTA, FQGNSA. This CDR3 is 15 amino acids long. The CDR3 nucleotides read TGTGCCAGCAGCCCCCCAGGGGGCGCGAACACTGAAGCTTTCTTT. Residues: CASSPPGGANTEAFF.

Comment on this clonotype: Just one base apart from a much larger clone, this may be a read error. Since the CDR3 does not end with the conserved phenylalanine or tryptophan, this likely comes from a read error. The chain employs TRBV5-5 and TRBJ2-5; D is possibly TRBD1 (6 bases). The V gene lost 2 bases and the J gene lost 1 base, with 21 bases spanning the gap. Germline values: CDR1 SGHKS, CDR2 YYEKEE (reference sequence). The CDR3 is made up of 18 amino acids. The CDR3 spells CASSFRGVGQGTQETQYL. CDR3 nucleotides: TGTGCCAGCAGCTTCAGGGGTGTGGGACAAGGCACCCAAGAGACCCAGTACCTC.

This clonotype was found many times. This chain uses TRBV5-1 with TRBJ2-1, with TRBD1 as a possible D gene (6 bases). V dropped 0 bases and J dropped 0 bases, with 10 bases sitting between them. This CDR3 contains 16 residues. Germline CDR1 and CDR2: SGHRS and YFSETQ. The CDR3 coding sequence is TGCGCCAGCAGCTTGGATCAGGGGAGCTCCTACAATGAGCAGTTCTTC. This encodes CASSLDQGSSYNEQFF.

This clonotype was found many times. The chain uses TRBV19 and TRBJ1-1, with 8 bases that match TRBD1. V lost 9 bases and J lost 1; bases outside the gene matches: 16. CDR3 length: 17 amino acids. Germline V gives CDR1 LNHDA, CDR2 SQIVND (reference sequence). CDR3 nucleotides: TGTGCCAGCTCATCGCTGCTAATTGGACAGGGGAACACTGAAGCTTTCTTT. Encoded protein: CASSSLLIGQGNTEAFF.

This clonotype was counted at least ten times. This chain connects TRBV7-2 to TRBJ1-5; D is ambiguous. The germline CDR1 and CDR2 sequences are SGHTA and FQGNSA. This CDR3 has 13 amino acids. V was shortened by 2 bases and J by 3 bases, with 5 bases between the two germline ends. The CDR3 protein is CASSLRNNQPQHF. CDR3 sequence (DNA): TGTGCCAGCAGCTTAAGGAACAATCAGCCCCAGCATTTT. Full variable domain (rest looked up from reference TRBV7-2 and TRBJ1-5): GAGVSQSPSNKVTEKGKDVELRCDPISGHTALYWYRQSLGQGLEFLIYFQGNSAPDKSGLPSDRFSAERTGGSVSTLTIQRTQQEDSAVYLCASSLRNNQPQHFGDGTRLSIL.

CDR3 DNA sequence: TGCGCCAGCAGCCCCCCGGACAGGAGATACGAGCAGTACTTC. Translating gives CASSPPDRRYEQYF. The gene calls are TRBV5-1 and TRBJ2-7; 7 nucleotides align to TRBD1. The V and J ends lost 4 bases and 4 bases, in that order; junction bases with no gene match: 8. The CDR3 runs to 14 residues. CDR1 is SGHRS, CDR2 YFSETQ, per germline.

This clonotype was counted a few times. V and J are TRBV4-2 and TRBJ1-5; D not certain. Trimming stripped 10 bases from V and 4 bases from J, with 20 bases between. The CDR3 sequence is 15 residues long. Looked up from germline, CDR1 is LGHNA and CDR2 is YNFKEQ. The CDR3 protein is CAMGPGQEINQPQHF. In nucleotides, the CDR3 is TGTGCCATGGGCCCCGGGCAGGAAATAAATCAGCCCCAGCATTTT.

This clonotype was counted ten times or more. The chain is built from TRBV20-1 and TRBJ2-7; 7 bases agree with TRBD2. Germline-derived CDR1 and CDR2 are DFQATT and SNEGSKA (reference sequence). This CDR3 comprises 12 residues. CDR3 region: CRPTSANYEQYF. CDR3 DNA sequence: TGCAGGCCCACTAGCGCCAACTACGAGCAGTACTTC.

The table lists this clonotype with many counts. J is TRBJ1-3 and V is TRBV5-1; perhaps TRBD1 as D (5 bases). This CDR3 contains 17 residues. From germline, CDR1 is SGHRS and CDR2 YFSETQ. V was cut by 2 bases and J by 0 bases, with 15 bases left in between. The chain's CDR3 is CASSFEPGRFSGNTIYF. CDR3 sequence (DNA): TGCGCCAGCAGCTTTGAACCGGGACGGTTCTCTGGAAACACCATATATTTT.

In its sample, this clonotype was seen many times. J is TRBJ2-4 and V is TRBV5-1; D might be TRBD1 (6 bases). Germline assignment: CDR1 SGHRS and CDR2 YFSETQ. This CDR3 has 15 amino acids. Between the trimmed V and J ends, which lost 0 bases and 4 bases, there was a span of 11 bases. CDR3 sequence reads: CASSLAGTQKNIQYF. CDR3 bases: TGCGCCAGCAGCTTGGCCGGGACACAAAAAAACATTCAGTACTTC.

This clonotype has more than one count but fewer than ten. This chain connects TRBV7-3 to TRBJ1-2; the D is unclear. This CDR3 region has 16 residues. The germline V and J ends were trimmed by 5 bases and 2 bases, with 18 bases remaining between them. Germline CDR1 reads SGHTA; CDR2 reads FQGTGA. In nucleotides, the CDR3 is TGTGCCAGCAGCCCATCGGCGGGTATGGGGAACTATGGCTACACCTTC. This translates into CASSPSAGMGNYGYTF.

In this sample, this clonotype turned up many times. The chain combines TRBV5-1 with TRBJ2-3; 7 bases align to TRBD2. Germline V gene sequence: CDR1 SGHRS, CDR2 YFSETQ. This CDR3 region has 15 residues. Losses at the gene ends were 3 bases for V and 5 bases for J; bases not matched to a gene: 9. The CDR3 protein is CASSWRAGEVDTQYF. The CDR3 coding sequence is TGCGCCAGCAGCTGGAGGGCGGGAGAGGTAGATACGCAGTATTTT.

This clonotype was counted ten times or more. The CDR3 DNA sequence: TGTGCCAGCAGTTACTCGGGGCCAATACAATCAGCCCAGCATTTT. Its protein is CASSYSGPIQSAQHF. The V and J genes are TRBV6-5 and TRBJ1-5; tentative D call: TRBD1 (5 bases). This CDR3 region has 15 residues. With 0 bases removed from V and 11 bases from J, the gap between germline ends came to 17 bases. The V gene's germline CDR1 is MNHEY and CDR2 SVGAGI.

This clonotype was observed a few times. The chain carries TRBV20-1 and TRBJ2-3; D not resolved. This CDR3 is 15 amino acids long. V was clipped by 5 bases and J by 1 base, with 16 bases between them. From germline, CDR1 is DFQATT and CDR2 SNEGSKA (reference sequence). CDR3 protein: CSAPMPAGGTDTQYF. DNA for the CDR3: TGCAGTGCTCCCATGCCAGCCGGCGGCACAGATACGCAGTATTTT.

This clonotype was seen at least ten times. The chain links TRBV7-2 to TRBJ2-7; D ambiguous. The CDR3 runs 14 residues. Germline V gene lookup returns CDR1 SGHTA and CDR2 FQGNSA. V lost 1 base, J lost 2 bases, and 9 bases lay in between. The CDR3 is CASSLGPSAYEQYF. For the CDR3, the DNA is TGTGCCAGCAGCTTAGGCCCTTCAGCCTACGAGCAGTACTTC. Supplemented by reference TRBV7-2 and TRBJ2-7, the full variable domain reads GAGVSQSPSNKVTEKGKDVELRCDPISGHTALYWYRQSLGQGLEFLIYFQGNSAPDKSGLPSDRFSAERTGGSVSTLTIQRTQQEDSAVYLCASSLGPSAYEQYFGPGTRLTVT.

The chain couples TRBV7-2 to TRBJ2-7; TRBD2 matches at 13 bases. Germline assignment: CDR1 SGHTA and CDR2 FQGNSA. The CDR3 loop spans 16 amino acids. V dropped 5 bases and J dropped 2; count of bases not matched to a gene: 6. CDR3 in amino acids: CASSGRTSGRAYEQYF. The CDR3 DNA follows: TGTGCCAGCAGCGGCCGTACTAGCGGGAGGGCCTACGAGCAGTACTTC.

Many counts were recorded for this clonotype. This chain links TRBV10-1 with TRBJ2-7; 7 bases fit TRBD2. The germline V gene has CDR1 WNHNN and CDR2 SYGVQD (reference sequence). The CDR3 contains 13 residues. V shed 2 bases and J 7 bases; nucleotides not matched to a gene: 5. The CDR3 is CASSEGLEGEQYF. CDR3 bases: TGCGCCAGCAGTGAGGGACTAGAAGGAGAGCAGTACTTC.

In this sample, this clonotype turned up many times. The chain combines TRBV5-1 with TRBJ2-1; 9 bases map to TRBD1. Germline trimming cut 4 bases from V and 5 bases from J; bases unmatched to any gene: 4. This CDR3 is 14 amino acids long. The germline gives CDR1 SGHRS, CDR2 YFSETQ. The CDR3 nucleotides are TGCGCCAGCAGCGCGGGACAGGGAAACAATGAGCAGTTCTTC. Translating gives CASSAGQGNNEQFF.

This clonotype was seen repeatedly, ten times or more. The CDR3 protein is CASTRRQGSSETQYF. CDR3 nucleotides: TGCGCCAGCACACGACGACAGGGATCCTCGGAGACCCAGTACTTC. The rearrangement links TRBV5-1 to TRBJ2-5; 7 nucleotides line up with TRBD1. With 6 bases clipped from V and 5 bases from J, the junction kept 13 bases outside the gene matches. The V gene's germline CDR1 is SGHRS and CDR2 YFSETQ. The CDR3 is 15 residues long.

This clonotype was observed at least ten times. This chain joins TRBV7-9 and TRBJ2-1; D ambiguous. Germline CDR1 SEHNR, CDR2 FQNEAQ (reference sequence). This CDR3 is built from 12 residues. V lost 5 bases and J lost 10, with 12 bases in between. CDR3 residues: CASSTLTWEQFF. The CDR3, as DNA: TGTGCCAGCAGCACCCTTACTTGGGAGCAGTTCTTC.

The table lists this clonotype with many counts. The CDR3: CATSRTSGTYNEQFF. The CDR3 nucleotides are TGTGCCACCAGCAGGACTAGCGGGACCTACAATGAGCAGTTCTTC. The chain combines TRBV15 with TRBJ2-1; 11 bases align to TRBD2. The CDR3 extends over 15 amino acids. CDR1 and CDR2 from the germline V gene are LNHNV and YYDKDF (reference sequence). The V gene end was trimmed by 3 bases and the J gene end by 2 bases; junction bases not matched to a gene: 0. The full variable domain, completed using reference TRBV15 and TRBJ2-1, is DAMVIQNPRYQVTQFGKPVTLSCSQTLNHNVMYWYQQKSSQAPKLLFHYYDKDFNNEADTPDNFQSRRPNTSFCFLDIRSPGLGDTAMYLCATSRTSGTYNEQFFGPGTRLTVL.

This clonotype was detected many times. The gene calls are TRBV7-3 and TRBJ2-1; 8 bases align to TRBD2. The CDR3 is 15 amino acids. Germline assignment: CDR1 SGHTA and CDR2 FQGTGA. V was pared by 7 bases and J by 4 bases, with 9 bases of the junction left unmatched. The CDR3, as DNA: TGTGCCAGCACCCTAGGGACTAGTGTATACAATGAGCAGTTCTTC. Its translation is CASTLGTSVYNEQFF.

The table lists this clonotype with many counts. J is TRBJ1-5 and V is TRBV12-3 or TRBV12-4, with a possible D match to TRBD1 (5 bases). The V end lost 6 bases, the J end lost 1 base, and 10 bases lay between the germline ends. This CDR3 contains 14 residues. The DNA of the CDR3 is TGTGCCAGCAGAGACAGTCAGAGCAATCAGCCCCAGCATTTT. Protein product: CASRDSQSNQPQHF.

This clonotype was detected ten times or more. The chain combines TRBV6-6 with TRBJ2-2; 7 bases match TRBD1. J gave up 7 bases and V 11 bases, and 7 bases lay outside the gene matches. CDR1 and CDR2 from the germline V gene are MNHNY and SVGAGI (reference sequence). The CDR3 consists of 12 residues. The CDR3 protein is CASGGRGGELFF. The DNA for the CDR3 is TGTGCCTCAGGGGGAAGGGGCGGGGAGCTGTTTTTT.